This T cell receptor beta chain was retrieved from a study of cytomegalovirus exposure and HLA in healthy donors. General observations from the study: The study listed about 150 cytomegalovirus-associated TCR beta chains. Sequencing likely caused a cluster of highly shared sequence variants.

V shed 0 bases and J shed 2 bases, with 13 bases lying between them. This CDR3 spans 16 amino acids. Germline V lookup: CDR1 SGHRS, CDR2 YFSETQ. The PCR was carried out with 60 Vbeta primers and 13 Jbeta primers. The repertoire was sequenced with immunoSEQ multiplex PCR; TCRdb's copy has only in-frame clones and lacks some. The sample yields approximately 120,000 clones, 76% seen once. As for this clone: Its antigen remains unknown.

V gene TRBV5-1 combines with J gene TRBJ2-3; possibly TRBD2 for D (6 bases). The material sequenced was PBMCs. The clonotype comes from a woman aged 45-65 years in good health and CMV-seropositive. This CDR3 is CASSLAEGLYTDTQYF. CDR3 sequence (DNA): TGCGCCAGCAGCTTGGCCGAAGGACTATACACAGATACGCAGTATTTT. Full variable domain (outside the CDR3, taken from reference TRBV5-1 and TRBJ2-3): KAGVTQTPRYLIKTRGQQVTLSCSPISGHRSVSWYQQTPGQGLQFLFEYFSETQRNKGNFPGRFSGRQFSNSRSEMNVSTLELGDSALYLCASSLAEGLYTDTQYFGPGTRLTVL.